Each of the 14 T cell receptor beta chains below was sequenced from the same sample in a study of GPR56 and killer-like receptors on CD4 memory cells. TCRdb reprocessed the reads and reports one entry per CDR3 protein, with no DNA. The sample has 1,300 to 1,500 distinct CDR3 sequences. Five CD4+ populations, defined by killer cell lectin-like receptor and GPR56 markers, were sorted by FACS. The sequencing sample was made of memory CD4+ T cells from blood. These receptors came from a human donor in good health.

This clonotype is deemed large (0.1 to 1%) by its frequency. The chain has TRBV6-6 and TRBJ1-5; TCRdb proposes TRBD1, but this gene call is untestable without DNA. Germline values: CDR1 MNHNY, CDR2 SVGAGI (reference sequence). The CDR3 has 14 residues. The CDR3 region is CASSWGQGNQPQHF.

Measured by frequency, this clonotype is large (0.1 to 1%). The V and J genes are TRBV19 and TRBJ1-1; the TRBD1 assignment by TCRdb is unverifiable without DNA. CDR3 length equals 14 residues. Per germline, CDR1 LNHDA and CDR2 SQIVND (reference sequence). CDR3 sequence reads: CASSSPGLNTEAFF.

The rearrangement joins TRBV7-2 to TRBJ2-1; TCRdb gives TRBD2 as the D gene, but with no DNA this cannot be confirmed. CDR3 length equals 17 residues. Germline V gene data show CDR1 as SGHTA and CDR2 as FQGNSA. CDR3 protein: CASSLSWRGATYNEQFF.

In terms of frequency, this clonotype is medium-sized (0.01 to 0.1%). V is TRBV19 and J is TRBJ2-3; the D call of TRBD1 rests on TCRdb alone, since no DNA is present to check it. This CDR3 region has 14 residues. Germline loops: CDR1 LNHDA, CDR2 SQIVND (reference sequence). The CDR3 here is CASNRGVSTDTQYF. The entire variable domain, with the rest obtained from reference TRBV19 and TRBJ2-3, is as follows: DGGITQSPKYLFRKEGQNVTLSCEQNLNHDAMYWYRQDPGQGLRLIYYSQIVNDFQKGDIAEGYSVSREKKESFPLTVTSAQKNPTAFYLCASNRGVSTDTQYFGPGTRLTVL.

J is TRBJ2-5 and V is TRBV10-3; TCRdb reports TRBD1, a call that lacks DNA to check it against. The V gene's germline CDR1 is ENHRY and CDR2 SYGVKD. The CDR3 runs to 17 residues. The CDR3: CAISVTGTGGRAETQYF.

The CDR3 loop is CASSSGLAGGADTQYF. J is TRBJ2-3 and V is TRBV6-5; TCRdb's D call, TRBD2, is unchecked because there is no DNA. The germline V gene encodes CDR1 MNHEY and CDR2 SVGAGI. This CDR3 region has 16 residues.

This clonotype is medium-sized by frequency. The chain employs TRBV19 and TRBJ1-1. CDR1 LNHDA and CDR2 SQIVND come from the germline V gene (reference sequence). The CDR3 runs to 14 residues. The CDR3 here is CASSTPGLQNFAFF.

J is TRBJ1-4 and V is TRBV2. The CDR3 loop spans 12 amino acids. From germline, CDR1 is SNHLY and CDR2 FYNNEI. The CDR3 here is CASQELNEKLFF.

In terms of frequency, this clonotype is medium-sized. This chain's CDR3 is CAWTGPGTDTQYF. The V call is TRBV30, the J call TRBJ2-3; TCRdb reports TRBD2, a call that lacks DNA to check it against. The CDR3 spans 13 residues. The germline CDR1 and CDR2 sequences are GTSNPN and SVGIG (reference sequence).

This clonotype is large (0.1 to 1%) by frequency. V usage is TRBV19 and J usage is TRBJ1-1. The CDR3 spans 14 residues. Looked up from germline, CDR1 is LNHDA and CDR2 is SQIVND (reference sequence). The CDR3 sequence: CASSIWIWNTEAFF.

The chain is built from TRBV4-3 and TRBJ1-5; TCRdb indicates TRBD1, and absent DNA this call remains unverified. This CDR3 has 15 amino acids. Germline loops: CDR1 LGHNA, CDR2 YSLEER. This CDR3 reads CASSPYWGDRAPQHF.

Judged by frequency, this clonotype is medium-sized. The chain recombines TRBV11-2 with TRBJ2-5; TCRdb calls TRBD1, which cannot be checked without DNA. CDR1 SGHAT and CDR2 FQNNGV come from the germline V gene. The CDR3 runs 12 residues. CDR3 sequence reads: CASSLDRDAQYF.

Judged by frequency, this clonotype is medium-sized (0.01 to 0.1%). J is TRBJ1-1 and V is TRBV18; TCRdb selects TRBD1, and the lack of DNA leaves this call unchecked. The CDR3 runs to 15 residues. Per germline, CDR1 KGHSH and CDR2 LQKENI. The CDR3 sequence is CASSPSGTANTEAFF.

The chain has TRBV9 and TRBJ2-5; TCRdb indicates TRBD1, and absent DNA this call remains unverified. This CDR3 comprises 15 residues. The germline V gene encodes CDR1 SGDLS and CDR2 YYNGEE. Here the CDR3 reads CASTTGQGQRETQYF.